This TCR beta chain was profiled in a study of cytomegalovirus exposure and HLA in healthy donors. Separation from the roughly 600-subject first cohort characterized the roughly 130-subject validation cohort, to which the donors belonged. Repertoires were generated with immunoSEQ multiplex PCR, while TCRdb's copy carries only in-frame clones and drops some. In the table there are about 65,000 clones, 94% of which are singletons. This clone was seen once. Its antigen remains unidentified. Study-wide findings and caveats: The classifier was said to identify cytomegalovirus status with high specificity and sensitivity. As confirmed in vitro, three CMV-associated chains were specific for CMV antigens.

This CDR3 contains 16 residues. Germline CDR1 SGHTA, CDR2 FQGTGA. V shed 5 bases, J shed 3 bases, and the junction held 11 bases outside the gene matches. The receptor was isolated from a man aged 18-30 years in good health and CMV-seropositive. The sample consisted of PBMCs. This chain links TRBV7-3 with TRBJ2-5, with 8 bases matching TRBD2. CDR3 coding DNA: TGTGCCAGCAGCCTTCTAGGTAGCGGGGTAGAAGAGACCCAGTACTTC. Its translation is CASSLLGSGVEETQYF.